This T cell receptor (beta chain) came from a study of blood T cell repertoires in COVID-19. Study-level background: COVID-19 samples from acute and convalescent phases originated in the United States, Italy and Spain.

As handled by the study authors: Using reference gene primer amplification, nucleated cell counts were estimated. The repertoire was sequenced with immunoSEQ multiplex PCR; TCRdb's copy has only in-frame clones and lacks some. D and trimming were read from the DNA, whereas the V and J calls and clone size are those reported in that table. Here the sample spans around 260,000 clones, 80% to 85% being singletons. This clone is a singleton in its sample. In germline, CDR1 is PRHDT, CDR2 FYEKMQ (reference sequence). The CDR3 covers 14 residues. V was shortened by 10 bases and J by 4 bases, with 19 bases between the two germline ends.

This chain connects TRBV13 to TRBJ1-2, with D perhaps TRBD1 (6 bases). The receptor comes from a person in their 70s with COVID-19, enrolled during active disease. The source material was peripheral blood. In nucleotides, the CDR3 is TGTGCCACCAAACGAACAGGGACATCCTATGGCTACACCTTC. Translating gives CATKRTGTSYGYTF.